The clone carrying this T cell receptor beta chain was seen many times. Its antigen remains unidentified. This entry comes from a study of CD8+ T cells in alopecia areata. Reverse transcribed after extraction, RNA yielded cDNA as the sequencing template. Repertoires were generated with immunoSEQ multiplex PCR, while TCRdb's copy carries only in-frame clones and drops some. The sample holds 200,000 to 250,000 clones, roughly 44% seen once. V lost 4 bases, J lost 0 bases, and 9 bases lay in between. The CDR3 contains 15 residues. The germline V gene has CDR1 SGHTA and CDR2 FQGTGA. Study-wide points: In scalp and blood, many expanded lesional clones persisted during tofacitinib.

As for treatment: oral pan-JAK inhibitor, 5-10 mg twice daily. Specimens obtained from alopecia areata patients comprised lesional scalp punch biopsies and peripheral blood. The rearrangement uses TRBV7-3 and TRBJ2-2; unclear D gene. This receptor was taken from a human donor with alopecia areata. The specimen comprised CD4+ T cells sorted from blood, sampled at approximately week 37, from a patient treated with tofacitinib. CDR3 residues: CASSSTQTNTGELFF. The CDR3 region has the DNA TGTGCCAGCAGCTCCACGCAGACGAACACCGGGGAGCTGTTTTTT.